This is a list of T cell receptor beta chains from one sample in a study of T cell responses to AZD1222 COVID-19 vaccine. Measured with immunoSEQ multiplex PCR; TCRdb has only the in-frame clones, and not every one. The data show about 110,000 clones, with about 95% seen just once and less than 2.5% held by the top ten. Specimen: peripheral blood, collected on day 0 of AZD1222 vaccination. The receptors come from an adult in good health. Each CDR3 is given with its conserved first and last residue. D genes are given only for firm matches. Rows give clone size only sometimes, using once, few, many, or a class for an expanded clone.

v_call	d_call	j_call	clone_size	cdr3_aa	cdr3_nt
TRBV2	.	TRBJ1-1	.	CASSEARARGRNTEAFF	TGTGCCAGCAGTGAAGCGCGAGCCCGGGGGAGGAACACTGAAGCTTTCTTT
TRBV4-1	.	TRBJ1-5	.	CASSQGPSSNGQPQHF	TGCGCCAGCAGCCAAGGCCCGTCTTCAAATGGTCAGCCCCAGCATTTT
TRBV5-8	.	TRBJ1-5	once	CASSIQGNQPQHF	TGTGCCAGCAGCATACAGGGCAATCAGCCCCAGCATTTT
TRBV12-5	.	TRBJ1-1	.	CASGIQGVTEAFF	TGTGCTAGTGGTATACAGGGTGTCACTGAAGCTTTCTTT
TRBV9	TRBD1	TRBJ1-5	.	CASSARDRVTRGNNQPQHF	TGTGCCAGCAGCGCCCGGGACAGGGTCACCCGTGGGAACAATCAGCCCCAGCATTTT
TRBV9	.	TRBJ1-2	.	CASSVEAGLGTFGGYTF	TGTGCCAGCAGCGTAGAGGCAGGCCTCGGGACCTTCGGGGGCTACACCTTC
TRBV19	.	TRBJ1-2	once	CASSTPSANYGYTF	TGTGCCAGTTCGACTCCCTCGGCCAACTATGGCTACACCTTC
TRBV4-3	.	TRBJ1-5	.	CASSQEQGGQPQHF	TGCGCCAGCAGCCAAGAGCAGGGTGGGCAGCCCCAGCATTTT
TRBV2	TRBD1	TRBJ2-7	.	CASSARTGVYEQYF	TGTGCCAGCAGTGCCAGGACAGGGGTATACGAGCAGTACTTC
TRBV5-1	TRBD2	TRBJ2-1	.	CASSPLAGAINEQFF	TGCGCCAGCAGCCCTTTAGCGGGGGCCATCAATGAGCAGTTCTTC
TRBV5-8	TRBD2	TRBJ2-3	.	CASSLGTSGRGVATDTQYF	TGTGCCAGCAGCTTGGGGACTAGCGGGAGAGGGGTTGCGACAGATACGCAGTATTTT
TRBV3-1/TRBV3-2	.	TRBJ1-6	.	CASSQDVGHSPLHF	TGTGCCAGCAGCCAAGATGTAGGACATTCACCCCTCCACTTT
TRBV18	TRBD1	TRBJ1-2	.	CASSRTGQGSDYGYTF	TGTGCCAGCTCACGGACAGGGCAAGGTTCGGACTATGGCTACACCTTC
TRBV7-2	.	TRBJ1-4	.	CASSLAITDEKLFF	TGTGCCAGCAGCTTAGCGATCACAGATGAAAAACTGTTTTTT
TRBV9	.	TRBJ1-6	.	CASSVGGGRENSPLHF	TGTGCCAGCAGCGTAGGGGGGGGCAGGGAGAATTCACCCCTCCACTTT
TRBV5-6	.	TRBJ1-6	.	CASSLERVGSPLHF	TGTGCCAGCAGCTTGGAAAGGGTGGGTTCACCCCTCCACTTT
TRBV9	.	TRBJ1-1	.	CASGVRADTEAFF	TGTGCCAGCGGGGTTAGGGCGGACACTGAAGCTTTCTTT
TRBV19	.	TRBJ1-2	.	CASSTTAGANYGYTF	TGTGCCAGTAGTACGACGGCAGGTGCTAACTATGGCTACACCTTC
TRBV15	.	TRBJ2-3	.	CATSRDGESTDTQYF	TGTGCCACCAGCAGAGATGGAGAGAGCACAGATACGCAGTATTTT
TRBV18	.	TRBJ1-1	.	CASSPKVMNTEAFF	TGTGCCAGCTCACCCAAAGTGATGAACACTGAAGCTTTCTTT
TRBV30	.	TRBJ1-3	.	CAWSVKPRLSGNTIYF	TGTGCCTGGAGTGTAAAACCGAGGCTATCTGGAAACACCATATATTTT
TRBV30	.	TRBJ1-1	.	CARGTVGKAFF	TGTGCCCGCGGGACCGTGGGGAAAGCTTTCTTT
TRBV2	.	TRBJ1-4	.	CASSEVNLSGANEKLFF	TGTGCCAGCAGTGAAGTAAATCTGTCGGGTGCTAATGAAAAACTGTTTTTT
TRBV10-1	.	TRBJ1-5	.	CASGVVARGNQPQHF	TGCGCCAGCGGTGTGGTTGCCAGGGGAAATCAGCCCCAGCATTTT
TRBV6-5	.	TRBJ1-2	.	CASSQGYYGYTF	TGTGCCAGCAGTCAGGGTTACTATGGCTACACCTTC
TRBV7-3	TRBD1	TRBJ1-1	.	CASSTGGSAEAFF	TGTGCCAGCAGTACAGGGGGCTCCGCTGAAGCTTTCTTT
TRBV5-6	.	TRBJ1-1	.	CASSLTGLNTEAFF	TGTGCCAGCAGCTTGACAGGCCTGAACACTGAAGCTTTCTTT